The entry that follows covers one T cell receptor (beta chain) sequence. The specificity of this receptor is unknown. It has no much larger one-base neighbor in the sample; base qualities were not kept. The Qiagen DNeasy kit was used to extract genomic DNA both from unsorted PBMCs and from the negatively selected CD4+ and CD8+ fractions. TCR beta CDR3 regions were amplified by immunoSEQ multiplex PCR using primers annealing to V and J segments. A synthetic immune receptor repertoire was used to minimize amplification bias, and remaining bias was computationally removed after sequencing. Per the source publication's procedure: Repertoire diversity was quantified as the Shannon entropy index using custom Python scripts. Unsorted, CD4+ and CD8+ repertoires were analyzed separately, except for combined analyses in which CD4+ and CD8+ sequences were merged in silico. Clonal expansion was defined as a frequency increase of at least 2-fold after treatment compared with C1D1, and clones undetected at baseline were assigned a pseudocount of 0.5. Singleton clones were defined as clones with 0 or 1 copy at C1D1, and non-singleton clones were defined as clones with 2 or more copies. By matching protein sequences in sorted samples from the same patient, clones expanded in unsorted samples were annotated as CD4+, CD8+ or unknown. Diversity changes from C1D1 to C4D1 were tested in paired samples using Wilcoxon tests. TCRdb took this table from immuneACCESS and kept in-frame rearrangements with V and J called. Such tables lack part of the clones; where checked against another copy, unresolved V genes explain under half of the gap, and the rest is unexplained. V and J calls and clone size are as listed in that table; D and trimming were resolved from the DNA. The sample table holds about 110,000 clones, of which around 89% were seen once. The top ten constitute 15% to 20% of the sample.

The germline V gene supplies CDR1 SGHRS and CDR2 YFSETQ. The CDR3 sequence holds 16 residues, the cysteine and phenylalanine included. The retained sequence is limited to the CDR3, 48 bases, with the frame set at the first base. Between the V and J ends, shortened by 0 bases and 2 bases respectively, the junction contains 15 bases. These data are taken from a study of PD-1 blockade in classical Hodgkin lymphoma (dated by TCRdb to the early 2020s). Broadly, across the study: Nivolumab dosing was 3 mg/kg intravenously every 2 weeks, continuing until either disease progression or unacceptable toxicity. To define a peripheral blood immune signature of response to PD-1 blockade in classical Hodgkin lymphoma, the study combined TCR beta sequencing with CyTOF.

Paper-wide results and their limitations: By C4D1, a significant rise was seen in CD4+ TCR diversity but not in CD8+ TCR diversity (p=0.0027 vs p=0.16), and the rise was most apparent among complete responders (p=0.02). Trial patients achieving complete response had baseline diversity similar to newly diagnosed patients, whereas partial responders and progressors had significantly lower diversity. Baseline TCR diversity was reported to be lower in newly diagnosed patients than in healthy donors and to be lower still in relapsed/refractory patients. The study was restricted to a single clinical trial cohort, and the causes of repertoire differences, possibly disease activity or prior therapy, were left undefined. Patients starting nivolumab less than 1 year after ASCT had lower diversity and were excluded from later analyses to avoid confounding by immune reconstitution.

The time point label, read with the paper, signifies: cycle 2 day 1 (C2D1) of nivolumab. All trial patients had relapsed after autologous stem cell transplantation, with cohorts A, B and C differing in prior brentuximab vedotin exposure. The trial cohort was composed of 56 patients with relapsed/refractory classical Hodgkin lymphoma, for whom complete response, partial response or progressive disease was recorded as best overall response. Single-agent nivolumab was administered to trial patients in the multi-cohort phase II CheckMate 205 trial. An independent review committee assessed best overall response by applying the 2007 International Working Group response criteria. Trial PBMCs were collected immediately before nivolumab initiation (C1D1) and during therapy at cycle 2 day 1 and cycle 4 day 1. Peripheral blood was collected in 8 mL Vacutainer Cell Preparation Tubes, from which PBMCs were isolated by centrifugation and then cryopreserved.

This TCR was sampled from a human donor with classical Hodgkin lymphoma. The sequence links TRBV5-1 to TRBJ2-7, with the D gene uncertain. The specimen was peripheral blood mononuclear cells (PBMCs), collected before the second cycle of nivolumab. The nucleotide sequence reads as follows: TGCGCCAGCAGCTTGGGGGTCAAGGTTTCTCCCTACGAGCAGTACTTC. It translates as CASSLGVKVSPYEQYF.